This T cell receptor (beta chain) is drawn from a study of T cell changes during pregnancy in multiple sclerosis. This clone appeared once. The repertoire was sequenced with immunoSEQ multiplex PCR; TCRdb's copy has only in-frame clones and lacks some. Of about 28,000 clones in the sample, around 88% were seen once. V was pared by 5 bases and J by 5 bases, with 7 bases of the junction left unmatched. The CDR3 loop spans 17 amino acids. Germline lookup yields CDR1 SEHNR and CDR2 FQNEAQ (reference sequence). The chain couples TRBV7-9 to TRBJ2-3; TRBD2 aligns across 16 bases. The sequences come from CD4+ T cells from peripheral blood mononuclear cells, collected in the first trimester of pregnancy. The sequence was obtained from a female donor in good health, enrolled as a control in a pregnancy study. The DNA of the CDR3 is TGTGCCAGCAGCCAAGGGACTAGCGGGGGGGCGAGAGATACGCAGTATTTT. Translating gives CASSQGTSGGARDTQYF.